This TCR beta chain was recorded in a study of T cells in Graves' hyperthyroidism and ophthalmopathy (dated 2019 in TCRdb). For context, the study as a whole: Peripheral blood samples were taken at initial diagnosis, before any treatment was given. The paper reports TCR Vbeta CDR3 sequencing of approximately 140 peripheral blood samples: some 44 ophthalmopathy, approximately 74 hyperthyroidism and around 17 progressor patients. A discovery cohort of about a hundred patients, approximately 45 with Graves' ophthalmopathy and 55 to 65 with stable Graves' hyperthyroidism, was used to find distinguishing TCR V-J signatures. Following sampling, methimazole starting at 30 mg daily was given to hyperthyroidism patients, and high-dose intravenous methylprednisolone was given to ophthalmopathy patients. In addition, the study compared T-cell repertoires in thyroid tissue and in blood from five to seven Graves' hyperthyroidism patients. The approximately 100 discovery patients were randomly divided into training and test sets at a 7:3 ratio. Prospective prediction of ophthalmopathy was tested in an independent validation cohort consisting of fewer than 20 hyperthyroidism patients and around 17 patients who later progressed to ophthalmopathy. Points the paper makes about the study in general: In cross-validation, a model built on a 13 V-J signature told ophthalmopathy apart from stable hyperthyroidism with just under 90% sensitivity and roughly 81% specificity, and in testing the same model reached 80%/75%. No statistical method was used to fix the sample size in advance, and group allocation was not hidden from the investigators. During validation, the model predicted progression to ophthalmopathy a median of about 6.3 months ahead of onset, with 60% to 71% sensitivity and around 72% specificity. Blood samples also contained most of the expanded thyroid clonotypes (frequency above 0.001), which suggests that blood repertoires may reflect thyroid immune responses.

From the germline V gene, CDR1 is SQVTM and CDR2 is ANQGSEA. At the junction V is shortened by 3 bases and J by 5 bases; bases outside the gene matches: 11. The cysteine opens and the phenylalanine closes a CDR3 of 15 amino acids. Only the CDR3 DNA stays, 45 bases, in frame from base 1. Graves' hyperthyroidism was defined as stable when no progression to ophthalmopathy occurred over 18 months of follow-up. The hyperthyroidism patients were between 18 and 65 years old and newly diagnosed, with a disease duration of less than 2 months. The study excluded patients with uncontrolled infections, other autoimmune diseases, pregnancy or lactation. Diagnoses were established on the basis of clinical symptoms, serum thyroxine and TRAb, thyroid ultrasound, and orbital computed tomography. PBMCs were separated from roughly 9.6 ml of fresh peripheral blood using Ficoll-Paque density gradient centrifugation. Trizol reagent was used to extract total RNA, and RNA quality was then checked on an Agilent 2100 Bioanalyzer.

TCR beta CDR3 regions were amplified from RNA transcripts. A first-round RT-PCR of the TCR CDR3 used the HTBI primer set with the Qiagen OneStep RT-PCR kit. Libraries were constructed in a second round of multiplex PCR, after which size selection and purification were carried out. The libraries were sequenced on an Illumina HiSeq2000 using paired-end 100 bp reads. Under the source paper's analysis protocol: SOAPnuke was used to process the raw data, throwing out any read that contained adapters or uncalled bases, had a mean Phred below 15, or lacked an exact constant-primer or identifier match. High-quality paired reads were merged with COPE v1.2.5, and unique nucleotide sequences were defined as clonotypes. Clonotypes were aligned to IMGT TRBV, TRBD and TRBJ reference segments using MiTCR v1.1. The analysis included only V-J combinations with a frequency above 0.0001, which together covered approximately 99% of the repertoires. The TCS score was defined as the ratio of F50 (clonal expansion) to E x V (chaos), calculated using BLOSUM62-based TCRdist between CDR3 peptides within each V-J. Welch's t-statistics and random forest reduced 500 to 550 V-J features to fewer than 15, which were used in a naive Bayes classifier (R e1071). The public sequencing data were trimmed at Q25 with fastp and processed into clonotypes with MiXCR by TCRdb, which kept only in-frame beta chains. Entries are consolidated by CDR3 protein sequence, retaining the most common genes and DNA. None of the V and J calls come from the authors' own analysis; TCRdb made them. Within this sample are approximately 210,000 distinct CDR3 sequences, with more than 15% of them counted one time only. Clones ranked in the top ten supply around 50% of the sample.

Note on this clonotype: Its recognized antigen is unknown. Qualities for individual bases were not recorded, and no much larger clone is one base off.

The rearranged segments are TRBV29-1 and TRBJ2-7, with 9 junctional bases fitting TRBD1. The sequence was obtained from a man in his fifties or sixties with Graves' hyperthyroidism. The sample was blood. Read as DNA, the sequence is TGCAGCGTTGACCTCGACAGGGGGGGAGTGGACGAGCAGTACTTC. Translated, this is CSVDLDRGGVDEQYF.